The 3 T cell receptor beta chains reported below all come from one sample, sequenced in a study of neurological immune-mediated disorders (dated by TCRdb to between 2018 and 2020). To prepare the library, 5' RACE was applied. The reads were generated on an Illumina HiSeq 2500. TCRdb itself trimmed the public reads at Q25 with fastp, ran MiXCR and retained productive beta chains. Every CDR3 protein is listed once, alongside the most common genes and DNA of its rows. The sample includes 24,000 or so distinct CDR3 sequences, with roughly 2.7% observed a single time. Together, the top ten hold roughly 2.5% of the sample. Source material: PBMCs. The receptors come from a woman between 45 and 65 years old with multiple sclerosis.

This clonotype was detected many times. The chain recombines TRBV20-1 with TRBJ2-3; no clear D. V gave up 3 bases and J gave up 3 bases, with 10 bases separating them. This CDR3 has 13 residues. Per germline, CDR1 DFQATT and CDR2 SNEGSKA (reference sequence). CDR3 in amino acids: CSASTSNTDTQYF. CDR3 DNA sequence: TGCAGTGCTAGCACCTCAAATACAGATACGCAGTATTTT.

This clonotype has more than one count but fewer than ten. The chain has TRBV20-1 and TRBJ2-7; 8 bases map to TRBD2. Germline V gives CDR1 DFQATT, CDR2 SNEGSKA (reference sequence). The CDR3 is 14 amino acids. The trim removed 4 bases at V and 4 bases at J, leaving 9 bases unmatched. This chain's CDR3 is CSAIGSGDPYEQYF. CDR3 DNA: TGCAGTGCTATCGGTAGCGGGGACCCGTACGAGCAGTACTTC.

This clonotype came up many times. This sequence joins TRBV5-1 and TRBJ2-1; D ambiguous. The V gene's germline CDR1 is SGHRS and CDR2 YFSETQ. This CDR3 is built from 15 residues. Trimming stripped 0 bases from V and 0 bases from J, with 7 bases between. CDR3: CASSLEGGSYNEQFF. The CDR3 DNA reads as TGCGCCAGCAGCTTGGAAGGCGGCTCCTACAATGAGCAGTTCTTC.